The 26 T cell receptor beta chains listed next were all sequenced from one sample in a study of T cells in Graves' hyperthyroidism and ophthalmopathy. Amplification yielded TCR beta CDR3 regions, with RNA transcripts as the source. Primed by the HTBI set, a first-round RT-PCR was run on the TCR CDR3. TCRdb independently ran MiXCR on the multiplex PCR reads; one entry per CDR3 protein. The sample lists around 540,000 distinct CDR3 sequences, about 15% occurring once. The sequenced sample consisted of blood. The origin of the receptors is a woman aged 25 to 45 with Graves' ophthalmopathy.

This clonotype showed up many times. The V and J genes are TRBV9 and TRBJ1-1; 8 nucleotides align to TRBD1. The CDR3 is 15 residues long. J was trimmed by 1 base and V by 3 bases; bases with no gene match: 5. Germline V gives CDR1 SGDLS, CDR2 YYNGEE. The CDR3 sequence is CASSETGARNTEAFF. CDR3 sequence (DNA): TGTGCCAGCAGCGAGACAGGGGCCCGGAACACTGAAGCTTTCTTT.

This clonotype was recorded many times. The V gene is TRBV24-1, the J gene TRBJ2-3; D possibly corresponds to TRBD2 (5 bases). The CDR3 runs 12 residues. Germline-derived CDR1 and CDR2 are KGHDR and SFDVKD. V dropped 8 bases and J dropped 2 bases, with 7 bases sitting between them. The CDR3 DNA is TGTGCCACCATGGACTCCACAGATACGCAGTATTTT. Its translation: CATMDSTDTQYF.

CDR3 protein: CASLTGRPLHF. CDR3 DNA: TGTGCCAGCCTTACAGGGCGTCCCCTCCACTTT. The V gene is TRBV27, the J gene TRBJ1-6; a possible D gene is TRBD1 (6 bases). This CDR3 comprises 11 residues. Trimming stripped 8 bases from V and 13 bases from J, with 12 bases between. Germline values: CDR1 MNHEY, CDR2 SMNVEV (reference sequence).

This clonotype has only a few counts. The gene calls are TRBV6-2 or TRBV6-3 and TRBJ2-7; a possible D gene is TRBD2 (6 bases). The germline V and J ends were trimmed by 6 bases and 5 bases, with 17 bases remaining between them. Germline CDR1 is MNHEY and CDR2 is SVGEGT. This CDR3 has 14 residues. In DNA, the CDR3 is TGTGCCAGCAGCCACGGGACTCTAACTGACGAGCAGTACTTC. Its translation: CASSHGTLTDEQYF.

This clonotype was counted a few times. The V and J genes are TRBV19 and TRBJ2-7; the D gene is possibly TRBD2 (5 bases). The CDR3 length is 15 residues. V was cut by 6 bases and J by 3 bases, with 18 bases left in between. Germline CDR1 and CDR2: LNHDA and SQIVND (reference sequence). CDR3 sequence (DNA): TGTGCCAGTAGCCCCGCGGGTTTGGGGTACTACGAGCAGTACTTC. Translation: CASSPAGLGYYEQYF.

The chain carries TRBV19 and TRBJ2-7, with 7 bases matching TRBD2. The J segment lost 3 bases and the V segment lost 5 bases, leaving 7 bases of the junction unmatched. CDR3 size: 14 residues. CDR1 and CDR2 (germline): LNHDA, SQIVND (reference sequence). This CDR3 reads CASSPGLVLYEQYF. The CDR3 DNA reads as TGTGCCAGTAGTCCCGGACTAGTTCTCTACGAGCAGTACTTC.

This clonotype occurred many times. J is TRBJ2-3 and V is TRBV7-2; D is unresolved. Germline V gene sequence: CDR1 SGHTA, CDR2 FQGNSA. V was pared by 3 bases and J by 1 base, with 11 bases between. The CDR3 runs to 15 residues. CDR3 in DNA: TGTGCCAGCAGCTTCTTCCAGATCGGCACAGATACGCAGTATTTT. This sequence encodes CASSFFQIGTDTQYF.

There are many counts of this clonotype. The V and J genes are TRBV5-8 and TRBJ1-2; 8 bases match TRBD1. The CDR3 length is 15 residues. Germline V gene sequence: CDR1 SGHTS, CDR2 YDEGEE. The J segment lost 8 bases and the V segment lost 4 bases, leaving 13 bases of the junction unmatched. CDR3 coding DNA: TGTGCCAGCAGCGTGGGACAGGCCGTAACGGGAGGCTACACCTTC. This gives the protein CASSVGQAVTGGYTF.

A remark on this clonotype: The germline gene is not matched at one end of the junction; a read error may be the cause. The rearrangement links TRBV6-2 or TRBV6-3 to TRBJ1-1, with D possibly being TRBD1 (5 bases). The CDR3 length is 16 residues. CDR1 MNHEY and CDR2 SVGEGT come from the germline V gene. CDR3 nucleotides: TGTGCCAGCAATTACTTTGAGGGGCGCATGAACACTGAAGCTTTCTTT. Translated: CASNYFEGRMNTEAFF.

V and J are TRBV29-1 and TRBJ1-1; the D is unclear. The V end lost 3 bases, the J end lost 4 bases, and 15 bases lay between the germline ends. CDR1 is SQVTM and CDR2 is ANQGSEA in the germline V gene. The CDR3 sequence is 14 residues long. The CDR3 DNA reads TGCAGCGTTGAGGTAAGGCTCTCGGGCACTGAAGCTTTCTTT. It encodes CSVEVRLSGTEAFF.

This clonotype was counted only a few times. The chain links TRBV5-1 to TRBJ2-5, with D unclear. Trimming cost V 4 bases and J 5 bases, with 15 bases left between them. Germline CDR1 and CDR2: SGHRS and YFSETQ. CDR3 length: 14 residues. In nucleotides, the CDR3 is TGCGCCAGCAGCCCCGAAGGGCCGAGGGAGACCCAGTACTTC. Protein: CASSPEGPRETQYF.

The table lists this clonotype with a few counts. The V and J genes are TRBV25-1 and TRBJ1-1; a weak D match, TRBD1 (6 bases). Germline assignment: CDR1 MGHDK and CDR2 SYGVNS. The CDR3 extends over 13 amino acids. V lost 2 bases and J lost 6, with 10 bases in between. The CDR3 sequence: CASSETGLAEAFF. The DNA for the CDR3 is TGTGCCAGCAGTGAAACAGGGTTAGCTGAAGCTTTCTTT.

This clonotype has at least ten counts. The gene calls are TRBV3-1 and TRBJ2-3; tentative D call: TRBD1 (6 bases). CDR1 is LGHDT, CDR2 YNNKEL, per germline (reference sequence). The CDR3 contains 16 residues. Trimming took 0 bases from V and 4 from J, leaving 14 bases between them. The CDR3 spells CASSQDPGHPADTQYF. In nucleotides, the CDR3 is TGTGCCAGCAGCCAAGACCCGGGACATCCCGCAGATACGCAGTATTTT.

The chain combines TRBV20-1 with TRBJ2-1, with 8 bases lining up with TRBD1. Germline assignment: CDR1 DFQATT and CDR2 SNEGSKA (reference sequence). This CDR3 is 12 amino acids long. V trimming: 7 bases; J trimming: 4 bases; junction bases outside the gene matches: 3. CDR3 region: CSVRTGYNEQFF. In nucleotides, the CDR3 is TGCAGTGTTAGGACAGGGTACAATGAGCAGTTCTTC.

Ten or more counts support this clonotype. The CDR3 protein is CASSASAASYEQYF. In nucleotides, the CDR3 is TGTGCCAGCAGCGCTAGCGCAGCGTCCTACGAGCAGTACTTC. V usage is TRBV6-1 and J usage is TRBJ2-7, with D perhaps TRBD2 (6 bases). The V end lost 6 bases, the J end lost 1 base, and 13 bases lay between the germline ends. Germline CDR1 and CDR2: MNHNS and SASEGT. CDR3 length equals 14 residues.

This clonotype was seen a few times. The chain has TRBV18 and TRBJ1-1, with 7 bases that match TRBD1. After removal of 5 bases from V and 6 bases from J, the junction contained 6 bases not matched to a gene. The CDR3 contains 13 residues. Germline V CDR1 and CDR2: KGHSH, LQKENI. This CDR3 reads CASSEQGFSEAFF. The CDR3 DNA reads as TGTGCCAGCTCAGAACAGGGGTTTTCTGAAGCTTTCTTT.

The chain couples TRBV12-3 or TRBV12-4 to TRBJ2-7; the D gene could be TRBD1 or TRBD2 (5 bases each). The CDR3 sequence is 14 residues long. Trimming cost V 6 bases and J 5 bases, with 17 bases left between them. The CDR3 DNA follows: TGTGCCAGCAGCCCTCCGGGGCTTTTTGACGAGCAGTACTTC. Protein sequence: CASSPPGLFDEQYF.

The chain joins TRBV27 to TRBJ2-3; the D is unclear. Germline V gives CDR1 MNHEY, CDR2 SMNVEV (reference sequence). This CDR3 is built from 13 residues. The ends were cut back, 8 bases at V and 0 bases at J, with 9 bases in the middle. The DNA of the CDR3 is TGTGCCAGCGGCGAGACTAGCACAGATACGCAGTATTTT. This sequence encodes CASGETSTDTQYF.

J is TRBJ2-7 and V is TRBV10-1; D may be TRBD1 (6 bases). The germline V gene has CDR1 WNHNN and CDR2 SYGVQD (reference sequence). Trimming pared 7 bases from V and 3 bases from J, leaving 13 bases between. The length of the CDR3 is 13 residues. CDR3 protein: CASIDRSNYEQYF. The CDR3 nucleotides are TGCGCCAGCATTGACAGGTCTAACTACGAGCAGTACTTC.

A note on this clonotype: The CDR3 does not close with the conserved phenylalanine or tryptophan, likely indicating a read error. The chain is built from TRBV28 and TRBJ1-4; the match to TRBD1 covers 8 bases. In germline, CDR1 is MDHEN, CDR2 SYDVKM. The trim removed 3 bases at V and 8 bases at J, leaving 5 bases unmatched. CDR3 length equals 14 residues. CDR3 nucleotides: TGTGCCAGCAGTTTGACAGGGGCCTTAGAAAAACTGTTTCTT. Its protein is CASSLTGALEKLFL.

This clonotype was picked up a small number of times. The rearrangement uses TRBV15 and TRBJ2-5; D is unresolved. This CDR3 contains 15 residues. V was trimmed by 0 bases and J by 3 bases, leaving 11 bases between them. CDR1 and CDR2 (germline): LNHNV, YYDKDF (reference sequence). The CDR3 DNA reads TGTGCCACCAGCAGAGATAGTAGGCCTGAAGAGACCCAGTACTTC. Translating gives CATSRDSRPEETQYF.

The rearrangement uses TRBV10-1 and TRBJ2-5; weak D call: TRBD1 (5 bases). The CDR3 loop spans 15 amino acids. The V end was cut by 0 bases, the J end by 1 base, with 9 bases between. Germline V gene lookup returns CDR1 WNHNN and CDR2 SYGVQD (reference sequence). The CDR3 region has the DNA TGCGCCAGCAGTGAGTCCAGGGTAGGCCAAGAGACCCAGTACTTC. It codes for CASSESRVGQETQYF.

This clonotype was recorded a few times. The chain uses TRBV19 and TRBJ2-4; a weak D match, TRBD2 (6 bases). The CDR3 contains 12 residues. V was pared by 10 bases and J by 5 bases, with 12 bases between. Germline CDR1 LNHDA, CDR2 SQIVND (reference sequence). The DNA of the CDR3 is TGTGCCACCGATAGCGGAGAAAACATTCAGTACTTC. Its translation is CATDSGENIQYF. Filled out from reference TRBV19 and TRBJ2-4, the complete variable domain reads DGGITQSPKYLFRKEGQNVTLSCEQNLNHDAMYWYRQDPGQGLRLIYYSQIVNDFQKGDIAEGYSVSREKKESFPLTVTSAQKNPTAFYLCATDSGENIQYFGAGTRLSVL.

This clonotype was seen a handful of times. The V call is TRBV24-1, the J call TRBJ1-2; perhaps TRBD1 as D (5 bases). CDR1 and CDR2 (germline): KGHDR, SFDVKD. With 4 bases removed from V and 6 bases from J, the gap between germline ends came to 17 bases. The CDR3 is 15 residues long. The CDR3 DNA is TGTGCCACCAGTGAGGACGGGGCGCAAACGAATGGCTACACCTTC. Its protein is CATSEDGAQTNGYTF.

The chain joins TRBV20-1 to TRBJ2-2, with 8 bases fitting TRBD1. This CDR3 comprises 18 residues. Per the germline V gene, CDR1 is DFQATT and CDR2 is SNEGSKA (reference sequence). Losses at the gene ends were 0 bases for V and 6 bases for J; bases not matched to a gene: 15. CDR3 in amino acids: CSARDRRNRGSQAGELFF. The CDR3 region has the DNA TGCAGTGCTAGAGACCGAAGAAACAGGGGGAGTCAAGCCGGGGAGCTGTTTTTT.

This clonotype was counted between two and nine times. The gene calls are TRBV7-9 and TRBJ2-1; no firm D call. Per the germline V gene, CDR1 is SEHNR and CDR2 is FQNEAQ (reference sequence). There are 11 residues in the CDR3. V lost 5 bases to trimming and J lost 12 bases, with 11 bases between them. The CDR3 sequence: CASSPGEGQFF. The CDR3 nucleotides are TGTGCCAGCAGCCCAGGAGAAGGGCAGTTCTTC.